This T cell receptor beta chain was captured by sequencing in a study of cytomegalovirus exposure and HLA in healthy donors. Turning to the study itself: HLA-typed donors were the source of approximately 85 million unique TCRs, which an early data release held.

With 60 Vbeta and 13 Jbeta primers, the PCR was carried out. TCRdb's copy holds only in-frame clones and misses some; the assay was immunoSEQ multiplex PCR. The data contain 250,000 to 350,000 clones, 86% of them seen just once; the ten biggest clones take up roughly 4%. Germline values: CDR1 MNHEY, CDR2 SVGAGI. The V gene end was trimmed by 6 bases and the J gene end by 7 bases; junction bases not matched to a gene: 4. The CDR3 totals 13 residues. Notes on this clone: The antigen is undetermined.

Broader study findings: Accurate prediction of HLA-A and HLA-B alleles (for most subjects) was reportedly achieved from TCR beta sequences. Later on, an analysis found that several of the most significant clusters appeared to be linked to common viral pathogens, which included parvovirus B19.

The sequencing input was PBMCs. The receptor's source is a man aged 35 to 55 in good health and CMV-seropositive. The genes are TRBV6-5 and TRBJ2-2, with TRBD1 identical over 8 bases. The CDR3 spells CASRIDRGGELFF. DNA of the CDR3: TGTGCCAGCAGGATAGACAGGGGCGGGGAGCTGTTTTTT.